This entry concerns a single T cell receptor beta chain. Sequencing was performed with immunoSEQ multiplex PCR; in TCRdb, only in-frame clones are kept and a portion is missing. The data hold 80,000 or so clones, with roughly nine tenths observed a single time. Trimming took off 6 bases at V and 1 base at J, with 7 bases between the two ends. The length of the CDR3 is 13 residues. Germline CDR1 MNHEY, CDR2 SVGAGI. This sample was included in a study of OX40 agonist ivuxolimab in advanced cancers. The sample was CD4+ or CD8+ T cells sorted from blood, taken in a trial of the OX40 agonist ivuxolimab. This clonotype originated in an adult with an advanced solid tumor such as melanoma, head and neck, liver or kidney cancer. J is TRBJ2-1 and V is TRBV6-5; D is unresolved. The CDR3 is CASSQDSYNEQFF. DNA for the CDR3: TGTGCCAGCAGCCAGGATTCCTACAATGAGCAGTTCTTC.